This is a list of T cell receptor beta chains from one sample in a study of technical replicates of blood from several donors. Sequencing used immunoSEQ multiplex PCR; TCRdb keeps in-frame clones, though not all of them. Of just under 60,000 clones in the sample, about 95% were seen once. The sequencing sample was made of PBMCs. These receptors were taken from a human donor in good health. Some clones in this sample may be carry-over from other donors' samples. CDR3s include the opening cysteine and the closing phenylalanine or tryptophan. Fields, in order: clone size, V gene, D gene, J gene, CDR3 protein, CDR3 DNA. The D gene is left open where the match is weak. Part of the rows lack a size; the others show once, few, many or a class for expanded clones.

NA,TRBV7-2,TRBD2,TRBJ2-1,CASSVGLAGVNEQFF,TGTGCCAGCAGCGTTGGACTAGCGGGAGTTAATGAGCAGTTCTTC
NA,TRBV29-1,NA,TRBJ1-1,CSVEGHRRTEAFF,TGCAGCGTTGAGGGACACCGGCGCACTGAAGCTTTCTTT
NA,TRBV6-5,TRBD1,TRBJ1-2,CASKPGQVYGYTF,TGTGCCAGCAAACCGGGACAGGTCTATGGCTACACCTTC
NA,TRBV30,NA,TRBJ2-7,CAWSATNYEQYF,TGTGCCTGGAGTGCTACGAACTACGAGCAGTACTTC
NA,TRBV2,NA,TRBJ2-7,CASISEPLFYEQYF,TGTGCCAGCATTAGCGAACCTCTGTTTTACGAGCAGTACTTC
NA,TRBV18,TRBD1,TRBJ2-7,CASSTTGGYEQYF,TGTGCCAGCTCAACGACAGGGGGCTACGAGCAGTACTTC
NA,TRBV28,NA,TRBJ2-7,CAKGGGYEQYF,TGTGCCAAGGGAGGGGGGTACGAGCAGTACTTC
NA,TRBV10-3,TRBD2,TRBJ2-1,CAISQAGGPPYNEQFF,TGTGCCATCAGCCAAGCGGGAGGGCCCCCCTACAATGAGCAGTTCTTC
NA,TRBV5-1,NA,TRBJ2-7,CASSPTRFRVEGRSYEQYF,TGCGCCAGCAGCCCGACTCGGTTCAGGGTCGAAGGACGGTCCTACGAGCAGTACTTC
NA,TRBV2,TRBD1,TRBJ1-5,CASSGTGGKQPQHF,TGTGCCAGCAGTGGAACAGGGGGCAAGCAGCCCCAGCATTTT
NA,TRBV4-1,TRBD2,TRBJ2-1,CASSLRTSGSRNNEQFF,TGCGCCAGCAGCCTCAGGACTAGCGGGAGTAGGAACAATGAGCAGTTCTTC
NA,TRBV19,NA,TRBJ1-1,CASSADTWRAEAFF,TGTGCCAGTAGTGCGGACACCTGGAGGGCTGAAGCTTTCTTT
NA,TRBV27,NA,TRBJ2-7,CASLEGAYEQYF,TGTGCCAGCCTAGAGGGGGCCTACGAGCAGTACTTC
NA,TRBV30,NA,TRBJ1-1,CAWIRQWAAEAFF,TGTGCCTGGATTAGGCAGTGGGCCGCTGAAGCTTTCTTT
NA,TRBV5-8,NA,TRBJ2-3,CASSLATDTQYF,TGTGCCAGCAGCTTGGCTACAGATACGCAGTATTTT
NA,TRBV9,NA,TRBJ1-2,CASSVDPGVIDGYTF,TGTGCCAGCAGCGTAGACCCGGGGGTTATCGATGGCTACACCTTC
NA,TRBV13,TRBD2,TRBJ2-7,CASSLPAGGVEQYF,TGTGCCAGCAGCTTACCAGCGGGAGGCGTCGAGCAGTACTTC
NA,TRBV6-1,NA,TRBJ1-1,CASSEAGGPFTNTEAFF,TGTGCCAGCAGTGAAGCGGGGGGGCCTTTTACGAACACTGAAGCTTTCTTT
once,TRBV7-9,TRBD2,TRBJ2-2,CASSKTPSGTSGELFF,TGTGCCAGCAGCAAAACCCCTAGCGGGACCTCCGGGGAGCTGTTTTTT
NA,TRBV9,TRBD1,TRBJ2-5,CASSARAGGETQYF,TGTGCCAGCAGCGCCAGGGCAGGGGGAGAGACCCAGTACTTC
NA,TRBV29-1,NA,TRBJ2-5,CSVDRGQETQYF,TGCAGCGTAGACCGGGGACAAGAGACCCAGTACTTC
NA,TRBV6-5,NA,TRBJ1-3,CASSPGSAGNTIYF,TGTGCCAGCAGCCCCGGGAGTGCTGGAAACACCATATATTTT
NA,TRBV7-9,NA,TRBJ1-1,CASSLGETTVRAFF,TGTGCCAGCAGCTTAGGCGAGACAACCGTTCGGGCTTTCTTT
NA,TRBV27,NA,TRBJ1-5,CASSSGTGMGQPQHF,TGTGCCAGCAGTTCCGGAACAGGGATGGGTCAGCCCCAGCATTTT
NA,TRBV4-2,NA,TRBJ2-3,CASSQEWTSTDTQYF,TGTGCCAGCAGCCAAGAATGGACTAGCACAGATACGCAGTATTTT
once,TRBV6-5,NA,TRBJ2-7,CASNGPGAPQYF,TGTGCCAGCAATGGCCCAGGGGCCCCGCAGTACTTC
NA,TRBV19,TRBD1,TRBJ1-6,CASSTSGTGNAPLHF,TGTGCCAGTAGTACCTCCGGGACAGGAAATGCACCCCTCCACTTT